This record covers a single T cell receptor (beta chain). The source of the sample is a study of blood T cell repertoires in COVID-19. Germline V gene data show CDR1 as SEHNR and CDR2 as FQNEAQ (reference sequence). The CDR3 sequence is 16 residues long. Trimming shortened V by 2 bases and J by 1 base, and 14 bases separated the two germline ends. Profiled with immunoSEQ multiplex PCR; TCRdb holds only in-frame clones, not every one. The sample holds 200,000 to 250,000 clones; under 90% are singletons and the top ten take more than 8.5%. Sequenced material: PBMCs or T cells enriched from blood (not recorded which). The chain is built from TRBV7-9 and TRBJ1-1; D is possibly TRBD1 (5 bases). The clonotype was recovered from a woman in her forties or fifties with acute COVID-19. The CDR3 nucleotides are TGTGCCAGCAGCTTAAGGCGGGGGTCGGGGAACACTGAAGCTTTCTTT. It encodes CASSLRRGSGNTEAFF.